These T cell receptor beta chains were read from a single sample in a study of T cells of healthy individuals. TCRdb recomputed calls from the 5' RACE reads with MiXCR, one row per CDR3 protein. The sample carries 40,000 to 60,000 distinct CDR3 sequences, roughly 15% recorded once. Receptor source: a human donor in good health. Both conserved end residues are part of each CDR3. The D gene is left open where the match is weak. A row's size may be missing; if present it is once, few, many or a size class.

v_gene,abundance,j_gene,d_gene,CDR3nt,CDR3aa
TRBV2,few,TRBJ2-7,.,TGTGCCAGCAGGGGAGACGGGAGTTCCTACGAGCAGTACTTC,CASRGDGSSYEQYF
TRBV10-3,.,TRBJ1-1,.,TGTGCCATCAGTGGGTCGGGGGTGAACACTGAAGCTTTCTTT,CAISGSGVNTEAFF
TRBV4-3,few,TRBJ2-1,.,TGCGCCAGCAGCCAAGAGGTCGTGCCGGCCTACAATGAGCAGTTCTTC,CASSQEVVPAYNEQFF
TRBV7-6,few,TRBJ2-7,TRBD1,TGTGCCAGCAGCTCCCAGGGGGTAGGGGCCTACGAGCAGTACTTC,CASSSQGVGAYEQYF
TRBV5-1,few,TRBJ1-1,.,TGCGCCAGCAGCCCGACTTCCGTGAACACTGAAGCTTTCTTT,CASSPTSVNTEAFF
TRBV7-2,few,TRBJ1-1,.,TGTGCCAGCAGCTTAGAGGGGGGGGACACTGAAGCTTTCTTT,CASSLEGGDTEAFF
TRBV5-1,many,TRBJ2-1,TRBD2,TGCGCCAGCAGCTCTCTCCCTCCGGGACTAGCTGTTAGAGATATTCATGAGCAGTTCTTC,CASSSLPPGLAVRDIHEQFF
TRBV4-3,few,TRBJ2-1,.,TGCGCCAGCAGCCAAGATCGGGTACTAGTCGGAGGGAATGAGCAGTTCTTC,CASSQDRVLVGGNEQFF
TRBV6-2/TRBV6-3,many,TRBJ2-2,TRBD2,TGTGCCAGCAGTTCCGGTCGGGCGGGAGCGTCCACCGGGGAGCTGTTTTTT,CASSSGRAGASTGELFF
TRBV4-3,once,TRBJ1-2,TRBD1,TGCGCCAGCAGCCAGAGCCGGGACAGGGACTATGGCTACACCTTC,CASSQSRDRDYGYTF
TRBV5-1,.,TRBJ1-2,.,TGCGCCAGCAGCTTGGTCCCACCAGACGAGGTCAACTATGGCTACACCTTC,CASSLVPPDEVNYGYTF
TRBV9,many,TRBJ2-3,.,TGTGCCAGCAGCGTACAGGGGACTAGCACAGATACGCAGTATTTT,CASSVQGTSTDTQYF
TRBV19,many,TRBJ2-7,TRBD1,TGTGCCAGTAGTATCACTGGACAGGGTTACGAGCAGTACTTC,CASSITGQGYEQYF
TRBV19,.,TRBJ1-4,.,TGTGCCAGTAGTATCGGGGGGCCAACTAATGAAAAACTGTTTTTT,CASSIGGPTNEKLFF
TRBV5-6,few,TRBJ2-3,TRBD1,TGTGCCAGCAGCCGGGACAGGGGAGAAACAGATACGCAGTATTTT,CASSRDRGETDTQYF
TRBV5-1,few,TRBJ2-1,TRBD2,TGCGCCAGCAGCGGTAGCGGGAGGGTCTACAATGAGCAGTTCTTC,CASSGSGRVYNEQFF
TRBV9,many,TRBJ1-2,.,TGTGCCAGCAGCCGACAGGCAGAGAACTATGGCTACACCTTC,CASSRQAENYGYTF
TRBV5-1,few,TRBJ2-7,TRBD2,TGCGCCAGCAGCTTGGAGGCGGGAGCCGTGGACGAGCAGTACTTC,CASSLEAGAVDEQYF
TRBV12-3/TRBV12-4,many,TRBJ1-5,.,TGTGCCAGCAGTATACTGACAGGCACTCAGCCCCAGCATTTT,CASSILTGTQPQHF
TRBV6-2/TRBV6-3,many,TRBJ2-6,.,TGTGCCAGCACCTCCTCTGGGGCCAACGTCCTGACTTTC,CASTSSGANVLTF
TRBV6-1,few,TRBJ2-5,TRBD1,TGTGCCAGCAGTGAAGCCGGTAGGGCGGACAGGGGAGAGACCCAGTACTTC,CASSEAGRADRGETQYF
TRBV7-8,.,TRBJ2-3,.,TGTGCCAGCAGCTTAGGGGCGGGACGGGGCCTCAGGGGAGATACGCAGTATTTT,CASSLGAGRGLRGDTQYF
TRBV2,.,TRBJ1-5,.,TGTGCCAGCACCGAGACAGAGGAGCAGCCCCAGCATTTT,CASTETEEQPQHF
TRBV7-2,many,TRBJ2-3,TRBD1,TGTGCCAGCAGTGGTAACAGGGGAGATACGCAGTATTTT,CASSGNRGDTQYF
TRBV24-1,few,TRBJ2-2,TRBD2,TGTGCCACCAGCTCGCTAGCGGGAGCCGGGGAGCTGTTTTTT,CATSSLAGAGELFF
TRBV28,few,TRBJ2-3,.,TGTGCCAGCAGTTTAGAACGCACAGATACGCAGTATTTT,CASSLERTDTQYF
TRBV23-1,few,TRBJ1-5,.,TGCGCCAGCAGTCATCCCGCAGGAGGGGGTCAGCCCCAGCATTTT,CASSHPAGGGQPQHF
TRBV10-3,.,TRBJ1-2,.,TGTGCCATCAGTGAGTCTGGATATGGCTACACCTTC,CAISESGYGYTF
TRBV27,many,TRBJ2-7,.,TGTGCCAGCAGTTTATCGGGGGACATCTACGAGCAGTACTTC,CASSLSGDIYEQYF
TRBV20-1,.,TRBJ2-5,TRBD1,TGCAGTGCTAGAGGGGACAGGGGGCGCCAAGAGACCCAGTACTTC,CSARGDRGRQETQYF
TRBV7-2,few,TRBJ2-2,.,TGTGCCAGCAGCTCCAACACCGGGGAGCTGTTTTTT,CASSSNTGELFF
TRBV4-3,many,TRBJ2-7,TRBD1,TGCGCCAGCAGCCAGACAGGGGGCCGGGAGCAGTACTTC,CASSQTGGREQYF
TRBV11-2,many,TRBJ2-5,.,TGTGCCAGCAGCTGGAACAGGGAAGAGACCCAGTACTTC,CASSWNREETQYF
TRBV6-5,few,TRBJ1-5,TRBD1,TGTGCCAGCAGTTCCTCGCAGGGGGCGAAACAGCCCCAGCATTTT,CASSSSQGAKQPQHF
TRBV7-6,many,TRBJ2-1,TRBD2,TGTGCCAGCAGTGCGAGCCTGGTCCTCCGGGGGGTTAGCTCCTACAATGAGCAGTTCTTC,CASSASLVLRGVSSYNEQFF
TRBV29-1,few,TRBJ2-7,TRBD2,TGCAGCGTTTTGGACGGGGGGTACGAGCAGTACTTC,CSVLDGGYEQYF
TRBV6-5,many,TRBJ1-6,TRBD1,TGTGCCAGCAGTTTAGACAGGGGAGGAAGTTCACCCCTCCACTTT,CASSLDRGGSSPLHF
TRBV6-2/TRBV6-3,few,TRBJ2-7,TRBD1,TGTGCCAGCAGTTCGGGACAGACCTACGAGCAGTACTTC,CASSSGQTYEQYF
TRBV6-5,.,TRBJ2-1,.,TGTGCCAGCAGTTACAGTCTAAACAATGAGCAGTTCTTC,CASSYSLNNEQFF